This passage covers 12 T cell receptor beta chains from one sample sequenced in a study of T cells in Graves' hyperthyroidism and ophthalmopathy. Amplified regions were TCR beta CDR3 sequences from RNA transcripts. TCR CDR3 underwent first-round RT-PCR with the HTBI primer set. TCRdb re-called the multiplex PCR reads through MiXCR, storing one row per CDR3 protein. The table has 660,000 or so distinct CDR3 sequences, less than 25% seen once. Material for sequencing was blood. The receptor set was obtained from a man aged 25 to 40 with Graves' ophthalmopathy.

The gene calls are TRBV20-1 and TRBJ1-5, with D perhaps TRBD1 (5 bases). Trimming cost V 7 bases and J 4 bases, with 14 bases left between them. This CDR3 comprises 13 residues. Germline assignment: CDR1 DFQATT and CDR2 SNEGSKA (reference sequence). The CDR3 region is CSVRGGVNQPQHF. The CDR3 DNA reads TGCAGTGTGAGAGGAGGGGTTAATCAGCCCCAGCATTTT.

This clonotype showed up many times. The gene calls are TRBV30 and TRBJ2-7; possibly TRBD1 for D (6 bases). CDR1 is GTSNPN, CDR2 SVGIG, per germline (reference sequence). Trimming left V 3 bases short and J 0 bases short, with 6 bases between. The CDR3 loop spans 12 amino acids. The CDR3 bases are TGTGCCTGGAGGGACAGCTCCTACGAGCAGTACTTC. Its translation is CAWRDSSYEQYF.

The chain is built from TRBV7-2 and TRBJ2-7; 16 nucleotides agree with TRBD2. Germline CDR1 is SGHTA and CDR2 is FQGNSA. CDR3 length equals 18 residues. The junction had 5 bases not matched to a gene; V was cut back by 3 bases and J by 0 bases. The CDR3 nucleotides read TGTGCCAGCAGCTTGGGGACTAGCGGGAGGGAGGGCTCCTACGAGCAGTACTTC. Its protein product is CASSLGTSGREGSYEQYF.

This sequence joins TRBV29-1 and TRBJ2-2; D remains unclear. Germline V gene lookup returns CDR1 SQVTM and CDR2 ANQGSEA. The CDR3 sequence is 14 residues long. V lost 0 bases to trimming and J lost 1 base, with 6 bases between them. CDR3 residues: CSVEDMQNTGELFF. The CDR3 DNA reads TGCAGCGTTGAAGATATGCAGAACACCGGGGAGCTGTTTTTT.

This clonotype was detected ten times or more. This chain connects TRBV24-1 to TRBJ2-3; possible D gene TRBD2, 5 bases. The V and J ends lost 2 bases and 2 bases respectively, with 10 bases between them. The CDR3 has 15 residues. The germline gives CDR1 KGHDR, CDR2 SFDVKD. CDR3 protein: CATSDSGSNTDTQYF. The CDR3 region has the DNA TGTGCCACCAGTGATTCGGGATCAAACACAGATACGCAGTATTTT.

Ten or more counts support this clonotype. V usage is TRBV5-1 and J usage is TRBJ2-3, with D hard to call. V gave up 3 bases and J gave up 0 bases, with 8 bases separating them. This CDR3 spans 14 amino acids. The germline CDR1 and CDR2 sequences are SGHRS and YFSETQ. The CDR3 protein is CASSSDHSTDTQYF. The DNA of the CDR3 is TGCGCCAGCAGCTCTGACCATAGCACAGATACGCAGTATTTT.

V and J are TRBV11-2 and TRBJ1-3; the D is unclear. V lost 1 base and J 6 bases, leaving 10 bases between the germline ends. The germline V gene has CDR1 SGHAT and CDR2 FQNNGV. This CDR3 is built from 14 residues. In DNA form, the CDR3 reads TGTGCCAGCAGCTTAGCTCCGGACCTAAACACCATATATTTT. Its translation: CASSLAPDLNTIYF. Looking up the rest from reference TRBV11-2 and TRBJ1-3 gives the full variable domain: EAGVAQSPRYKIIEKRQSVAFWCNPISGHATLYWYQQILGQGPKLLIQFQNNGVVDDSQLPKDRFSAERLKGVDSTLKIQPAKLEDSAVYLCASSLAPDLNTIYFGEGSWLTVV.

This clonotype was found once. This chain joins TRBV19 and TRBJ1-2, with 7 bases aligning to TRBD1. This CDR3 region has 14 residues. Trimming took 5 bases from V and 2 from J; bases not matched to a gene: 5. Germline assignment: CDR1 LNHDA and CDR2 SQIVND (reference sequence). Here the CDR3 reads CASSAPDRNYGYTF. CDR3 DNA sequence: TGTGCCAGTAGTGCGCCGGACAGGAACTATGGCTACACCTTC.

Many counts were recorded for this clonotype. The chain combines TRBV11-2 with TRBJ2-5; maybe TRBD2 (5 bases). With 5 bases removed from V and 12 bases from J, the gap between germline ends came to 19 bases. The germline V gene encodes CDR1 SGHAT and CDR2 FQNNGV. The length of the CDR3 is 13 residues. The CDR3 is CASSPTHREREYF. CDR3 nucleotide sequence: TGTGCCAGCAGCCCCACCCATAGAGAGAGGGAGTACTTC.

The table lists this clonotype with a count of one. The chain uses TRBV4-1 and TRBJ2-4, with 9 bases identical to TRBD1. The CDR3 contains 20 residues. J gave up 1 base and V 0 bases, and 13 bases lay outside the gene matches. CDR1 MGHRA and CDR2 YSYEKL come from the germline V gene. For the CDR3, the DNA is TGCGCCAGCAGCCAAGAAGGTCGGGGGACAGGGAGTGGGGCCAAAAACATTCAGTACTTC. As protein: CASSQEGRGTGSGAKNIQYF.

This clonotype was seen ten or more times. The chain carries TRBV24-1 and TRBJ1-2; TRBD1 agrees at 9 bases. The CDR3 contains 16 residues. In germline, CDR1 is KGHDR, CDR2 SFDVKD. The trim removed 2 bases at V and 2 bases at J, leaving 5 bases unmatched. CDR3 DNA sequence: TGTGCCACCAGTGATTCTGGACAGGGGAACAACTATGGCTACACCTTC. The encoded protein is CATSDSGQGNNYGYTF.

This clonotype was found a few times. This chain connects TRBV13 to TRBJ2-1, with 12 positions matching TRBD2. The germline V gene has CDR1 PRHDT and CDR2 FYEKMQ (reference sequence). Trimming cost V 0 bases and J 7 bases; bases outside gene matches: 4. The CDR3 loop spans 16 amino acids. The CDR3 region has the DNA TGTGCCAGCAGCTTAGGCCCTAGCGGGAGGGTAAATGAGCAGTTCTTC. This sequence encodes CASSLGPSGRVNEQFF.